This T cell receptor beta chain was captured by sequencing in a study of PD-1 blockade in classical Hodgkin lymphoma. Overall study results and limits: Prior therapy or disease activity may underlie the repertoire differences, whose causes remain undefined.

Every patient had relapsed following autologous stem cell transplantation, and cohorts differed in brentuximab vedotin exposure. Magnetic depletion of unwanted cells isolated CD4+ T cells from thawed PBMCs. The CDR3 spans 13 residues. The germline V and J ends were trimmed by 0 bases and 8 bases, with 13 bases remaining between them. CDR1 and CDR2 (germline): GTSNPN, SVGIG (reference sequence). This clone was found once. Antigen unknown. Method: immunoSEQ multiplex PCR; TCRdb's copy keeps in-frame clones and lacks some. The sample has roughly 3,800 clones, 87% seen once. This TCR derives from a human donor with classical Hodgkin lymphoma. This chain joins TRBV30 and TRBJ1-1; the D is unclear. The input for sequencing was CD4+ T cells from blood, taken at baseline. CDR3 loop: CAWSVSGSLEAFF. CDR3 nucleotides: TGTGCCTGGAGTGTTAGTGGCAGCTTGGAAGCTTTCTTT.